This is a list of T cell receptor beta chains from one sample in a study of cytomegalovirus exposure and HLA in healthy donors. The table came from immunoSEQ multiplex PCR; TCRdb's copy has only in-frame clones and leaves some out. Among over 250,000 clones listed, approximately 90% were seen once. Sequenced: PBMCs. Source of these receptors: a man aged 40-55 years in good health and CMV-seropositive. Both conserved end residues are part of each CDR3. A D gene is named only where the DNA matches it firmly. Clone sizes are given selectively: once, few, many, or a class where the clone is expanded.

NA	NA	TRBV5-1	TRBJ1-1	TGCGCCAGCAGCTCCGGCCAGCGCATTGAAGCTTTCTTT	CASSSGQRIEAFF
NA	NA	TRBV7-9	TRBJ2-6	TGTGCCAGCAGCACCCCACAGGGCAGCTCTGGGGCCAACGTCCTGACTTTC	CASSTPQGSSGANVLTF
TRBD1	NA	TRBV4-3	TRBJ2-1	TGCGCCAGCAGCCAGGAAGCCGGGACAGCCTTCTACAATGAGCAGTTCTTC	CASSQEAGTAFYNEQFF
NA	once	TRBV13	TRBJ1-1	TGTGCCAGCCTACCCGAGTCAGGACGGGAGAACACTGAAGCTTTCTTT	CASLPESGRENTEAFF
TRBD1	few	TRBV14	TRBJ2-1	TGTGCCAGCAGCCTACCGGGACAGGGGCTGTATGAGCAGTTCTTC	CASSLPGQGLYEQFF
TRBD2	once	TRBV4-2	TRBJ2-4	TGTGCCAGCAGCCAAGATAGGCTAGCGGGAGGGCCCAAAAACATTCAGTACTTC	CASSQDRLAGGPKNIQYF
NA	few	TRBV5-1	TRBJ1-1	TGCGCCAGCAGCTTGAACGGGAAGACTGAAGCTTTCTTT	CASSLNGKTEAFF
NA	once	TRBV27	TRBJ1-5	TGTGCCAGCAGTTTGGGCAGGTTGGATAGCAATCAGCCCCAGCATTTT	CASSLGRLDSNQPQHF
NA	NA	TRBV28	TRBJ1-1	TGTGCCAGCAAGGACATCTTTGAGACTGAAGCTTTCTTT	CASKDIFETEAFF
TRBD1	NA	TRBV28	TRBJ2-4	TGTGCCAGCAGTCAACAGGGGGCTGGCAAAAACATTCAGTACTTC	CASSQQGAGKNIQYF
NA	once	TRBV13	TRBJ1-1	TGTGCCAGCAGCTTGATGGGGGGAACTGAAGCTTTCTTT	CASSLMGGTEAFF
NA	NA	TRBV28	TRBJ1-1	TGTGCCAGCAACTCAAGGGGGTCCCCGGGACGTCAGAACACTGAAGCTTTCTTT	CASNSRGSPGRQNTEAFF
NA	NA	TRBV29-1	TRBJ2-3	TGCAGCGTTGAAGACCGGGGAGGCGCCGATACGCAGTATTTT	CSVEDRGGADTQYF
NA	NA	TRBV19	TRBJ2-6	TGTGCCAGCTGCAGGGTCCCTGGGGCCAACGTCCTGACTTTC	CASCRVPGANVLTF
NA	NA	TRBV9	TRBJ2-1	TGTGCCAGCAGCGAGAGGTCCGGCAATGAGCAGTTCTTC	CASSERSGNEQFF
NA	NA	TRBV28	TRBJ2-5	TGTGCCAGCAGTTTAAGAGGGCTTACGCAAGAGACCCAGTACTTC	CASSLRGLTQETQYF
NA	NA	TRBV19	TRBJ2-5	TGTGCCAGTAGTTCTAGCAGGCCCCCTTCGACCCAGTACTTC	CASSSSRPPSTQYF
NA	NA	TRBV19	TRBJ2-1	TGTGCCAGTAAAAGGGGGTTCTCAAGCTCCTACAATGAGCAGTTCTTC	CASKRGFSSSYNEQFF
TRBD2	NA	TRBV5-4	TRBJ2-7	TGTGCCAGCAGCGCCGGACTAGCGGAGGCCTCGGAGCAGTACTTC	CASSAGLAEASEQYF
TRBD2	NA	TRBV2	TRBJ2-1	TGTGCCAGCACGAGGACTAGCGGGAGGGGTGAGCAGTTCTTC	CASTRTSGRGEQFF
NA	NA	TRBV7-3	TRBJ2-1	TGTGCCAGCAGCTCACGTTCAGAGGGAACGGAGCAGTTCTTC	CASSSRSEGTEQFF
TRBD1	NA	TRBV28	TRBJ2-1	TGTGCCAGCAGTTTACGGACAGGATTTGAGCAGTTCTTC	CASSLRTGFEQFF
NA	once	TRBV11-2	TRBJ2-2	TGTGCCAGCAGCCCCTCCCAGGGTGGAACCGGGGAGCTGTTTTTT	CASSPSQGGTGELFF
NA	few	TRBV28	TRBJ1-5	TGTGCCACTTCCAGGGTAGAGGATCAGCCCCAGCATTTT	CATSRVEDQPQHF
TRBD1	NA	TRBV7-2	TRBJ2-7	TGTGCCAGCAGCAACCGGGACAGGGGATCCTACGAGCAGTACTTC	CASSNRDRGSYEQYF
TRBD1	NA	TRBV18	TRBJ2-5	TGTGCCAGCTCACCACTGTTGGACAGGGTGCGGACCCAGTACTTC	CASSPLLDRVRTQYF
NA	NA	TRBV15	TRBJ2-3	TGTGCCACCAGCAGAGTCCCCGGGGATACGCAGTATTTT	CATSRVPGDTQYF